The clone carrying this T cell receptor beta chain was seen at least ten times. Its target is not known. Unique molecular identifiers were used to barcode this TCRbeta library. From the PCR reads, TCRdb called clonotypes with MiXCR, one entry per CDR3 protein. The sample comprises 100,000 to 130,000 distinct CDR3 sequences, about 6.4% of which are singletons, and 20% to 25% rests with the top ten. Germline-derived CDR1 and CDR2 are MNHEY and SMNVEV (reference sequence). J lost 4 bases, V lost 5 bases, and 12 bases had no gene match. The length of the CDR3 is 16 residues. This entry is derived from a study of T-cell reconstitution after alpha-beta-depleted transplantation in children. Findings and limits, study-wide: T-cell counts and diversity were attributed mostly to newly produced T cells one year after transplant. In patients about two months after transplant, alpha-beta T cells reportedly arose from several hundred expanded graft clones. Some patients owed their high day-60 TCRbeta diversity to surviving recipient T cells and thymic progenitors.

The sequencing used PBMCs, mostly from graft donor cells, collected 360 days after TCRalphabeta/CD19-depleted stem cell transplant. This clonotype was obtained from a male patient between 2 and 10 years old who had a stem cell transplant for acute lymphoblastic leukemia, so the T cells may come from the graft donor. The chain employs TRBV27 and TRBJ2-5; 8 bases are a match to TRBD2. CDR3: CASSLVRGGPGETQYF. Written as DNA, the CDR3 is TGTGCCAGCAGTCTCGTGCGCGGGGGGCCCGGAGAGACCCAGTACTTC.